This TCR beta chain stems from a study of OX40 agonist ivuxolimab in advanced cancers. General study findings and limits: Dose levels from 0.1 to 3.0 mg/kg saw CD4+ and CD8+ blood T cells expand clonally by week 6.

Autoimmune disease history or systemic immunosuppression led to patients being barred. Baseline was the first blood sampling point, followed by cycle 4 day 1 and cycle 7 day 1. Method: immunoSEQ multiplex PCR; TCRdb's copy keeps in-frame clones and lacks some. The table has about 62,000 clones, roughly 87% seen once. In the case of this clone: Antigen specificity is unknown.

The sample was CD4+ or CD8+ T cells sorted from blood, taken in a trial of the OX40 agonist ivuxolimab. The clonotype was recovered from an adult with an advanced solid tumor such as melanoma, head and neck, liver or kidney cancer.

In nucleotides, the CDR3 is TGTGCCAGCAGGGATTCGGGAGGGCCGACCAATGAGCAGTTCTTC. Amino acid sequence: CASRDSGGPTNEQFF. The chain is built from TRBV5-8 and TRBJ2-1; the match to TRBD2 covers 8 bases. This CDR3 has 15 residues. V dropped 5 bases and J dropped 6; count of bases not matched to a gene: 10. Germline V lookup: CDR1 SGHTS, CDR2 YDEGEE.